This T cell receptor beta chain was profiled in a study of regulatory T cells in long-lasting Graves disease. The CDR3 is made up of 16 amino acids. In germline, CDR1 is MNHEY, CDR2 SVGAGI. V was trimmed by 0 bases and J by 1 base, leaving 12 bases between them. CDR3 regions were amplified by Arm-PCR using iRepertoire HTBI primers to build TCR beta libraries. A single record per CDR3 protein comes from TCRdb applying MiXCR to the multiplex PCR reads. The data contain 650,000 to 850,000 distinct CDR3 sequences, 25% to 30% of them singletons. Described time point: persistent/refractory GD, antithyroid drugs over 5 years with positive TRAb. The TCR library was made from RNA that had been extracted from PBMCs in TRIzol. A word on this clonotype: What it binds is unknown.

Study-wide results and limits: Clonotypes that were public and shared totalled 2,741 in persistent patients versus over 800 in new patients.

The chain links TRBV6-5 to TRBJ1-2, with unresolved D. The origin of this receptor is a female donor with Graves disease. Sequenced here: peripheral blood mononuclear cells (PBMCs), sampled when the disease was refractory, from a patient treated with antithyroid drugs. In DNA, the CDR3 is TGTGCCAGCAGTTACTCGACCTCTTATAATAACTATGGCTACACCTTC. It encodes CASSYSTSYNNYGYTF.